This TCR beta chain is from a study of shared clonotypes between healthy human individuals. Study findings and constraints: Researchers found naive subsets generally carried larger estimated richness than memory subsets.

Comments on this clone: The target antigen is unknown.

The healthy adult donors were HIV-negative and reported no recent acute infections or vaccinations. Subsets obtained from CD4+ cells comprised CD45RA+ naive and CD45RA-negative memory cells. CDR3 length: 14 amino acids. V was clipped by 10 bases and J by 4 bases, with 14 bases between them. CDR1 and CDR2 (germline): SNHLY, FYNNEI. The protocol was immunoSEQ multiplex PCR, while the TCRdb copy is restricted to in-frame clones and leaves out a portion. The table lists under 750,000 clones, 55% to 75% of them singletons, with roughly 1.8% in the top ten. This receptor was identified in a woman aged 25 to 39 in good health. The specimen sequenced was memory CD4+ T cells sorted from blood. Described subset: CD45RA-negative fraction. The chain is built from TRBV2 and TRBJ1-6; no clear D gene. CDR3 bases: TGTGCCACCGCCCTAACGGAGTATAATTCACCCCTCCACTTT. Translated: CATALTEYNSPLHF.